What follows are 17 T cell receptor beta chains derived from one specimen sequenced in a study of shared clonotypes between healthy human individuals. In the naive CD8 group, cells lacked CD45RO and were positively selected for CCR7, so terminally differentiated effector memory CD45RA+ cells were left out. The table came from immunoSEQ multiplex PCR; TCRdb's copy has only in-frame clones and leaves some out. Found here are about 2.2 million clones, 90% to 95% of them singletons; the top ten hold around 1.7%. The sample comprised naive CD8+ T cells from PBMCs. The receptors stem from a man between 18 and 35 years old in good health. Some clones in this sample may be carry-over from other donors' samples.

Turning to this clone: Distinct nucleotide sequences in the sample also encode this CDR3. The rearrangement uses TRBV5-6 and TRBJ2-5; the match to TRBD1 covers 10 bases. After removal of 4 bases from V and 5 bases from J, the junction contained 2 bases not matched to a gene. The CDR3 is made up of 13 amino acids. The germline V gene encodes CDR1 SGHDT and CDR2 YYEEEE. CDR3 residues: CASSLGQGETQYF. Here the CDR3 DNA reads TGTGCCAGCAGCCTGGGACAGGGGGAGACCCAGTACTTC.

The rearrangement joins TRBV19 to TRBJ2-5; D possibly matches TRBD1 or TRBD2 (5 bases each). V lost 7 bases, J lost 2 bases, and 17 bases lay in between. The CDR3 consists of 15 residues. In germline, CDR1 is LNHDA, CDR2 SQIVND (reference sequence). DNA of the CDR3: TGTGCCAGTAAGGGGATGGGTGGGGGTCAAGAGACCCAGTACTTC. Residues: CASKGMGGGQETQYF.

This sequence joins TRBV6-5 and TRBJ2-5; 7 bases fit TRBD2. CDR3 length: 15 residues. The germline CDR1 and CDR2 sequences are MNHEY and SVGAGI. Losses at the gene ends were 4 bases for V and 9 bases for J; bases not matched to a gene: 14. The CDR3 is CASSSIAGPRVSQYF. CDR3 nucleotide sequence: TGTGCCAGCAGTTCCATAGCGGGCCCGAGGGTGTCCCAGTACTTC.

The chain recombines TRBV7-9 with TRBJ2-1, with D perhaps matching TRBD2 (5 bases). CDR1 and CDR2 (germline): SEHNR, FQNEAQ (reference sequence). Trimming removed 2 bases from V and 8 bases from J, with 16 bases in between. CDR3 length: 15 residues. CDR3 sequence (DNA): TGTGCCAGCAGCTTAAGGGCTAGCCCCACCTATGAGCAGTTCTTC. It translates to CASSLRASPTYEQFF. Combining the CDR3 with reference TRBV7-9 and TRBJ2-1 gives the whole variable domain DTGVSQNPRHKITKRGQNVTFRCDPISEHNRLYWYRQTLGQGPEFLTYFQNEAQLEKSRLLSDRFSAERPKGSFSTLEIQRTEQGDSAMYLCASSLRASPTYEQFFGPGTRLTVL.

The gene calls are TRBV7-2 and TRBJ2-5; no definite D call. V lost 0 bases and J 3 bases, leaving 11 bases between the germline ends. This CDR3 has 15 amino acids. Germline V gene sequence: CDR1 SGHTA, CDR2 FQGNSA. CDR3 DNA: TGTGCCAGCAGCTTAGCGCACTACCTAAAAGAGACCCAGTACTTC. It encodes CASSLAHYLKETQYF.

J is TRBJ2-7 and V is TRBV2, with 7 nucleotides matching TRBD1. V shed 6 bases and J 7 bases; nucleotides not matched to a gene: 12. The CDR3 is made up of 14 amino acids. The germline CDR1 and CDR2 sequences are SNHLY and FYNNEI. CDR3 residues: CASSDRDSRLEQYF. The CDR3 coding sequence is TGTGCCAGCAGCGACCGGGACAGCAGGTTGGAGCAGTACTTC.

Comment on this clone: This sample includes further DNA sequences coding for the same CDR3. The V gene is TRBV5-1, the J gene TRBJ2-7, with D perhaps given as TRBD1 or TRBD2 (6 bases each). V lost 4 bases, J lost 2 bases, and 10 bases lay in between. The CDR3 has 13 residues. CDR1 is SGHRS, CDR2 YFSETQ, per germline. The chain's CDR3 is CASSPGGPYEQYF. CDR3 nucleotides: TGCGCCAGCAGCCCCGGGGGCCCCTACGAGCAGTACTTC.

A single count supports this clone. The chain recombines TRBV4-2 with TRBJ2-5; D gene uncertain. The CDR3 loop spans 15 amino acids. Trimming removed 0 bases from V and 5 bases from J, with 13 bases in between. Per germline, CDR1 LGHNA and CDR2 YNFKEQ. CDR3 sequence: CASSQDRRYGETQYF. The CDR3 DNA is TGTGCCAGCAGCCAAGATCGGAGATACGGTGAGACCCAGTACTTC.

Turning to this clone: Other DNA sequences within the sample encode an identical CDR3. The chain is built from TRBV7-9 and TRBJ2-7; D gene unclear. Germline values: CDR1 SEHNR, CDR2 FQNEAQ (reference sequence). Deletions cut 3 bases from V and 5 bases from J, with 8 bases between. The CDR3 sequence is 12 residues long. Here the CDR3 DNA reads TGTGCCAGCAGCTTCGGCTTGGACGAGCAGTACTTC. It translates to CASSFGLDEQYF.

The CDR3 region is CASSEYGEFTGELFF. CDR3 nucleotides: TGTGCCAGCAGTGAATACGGGGAGTTCACCGGGGAGCTGTTTTTT. This chain uses TRBV25-1 with TRBJ2-2; tentatively, D is TRBD2 (5 bases). Looked up from germline, CDR1 is MGHDK and CDR2 is SYGVNS. There are 15 residues in the CDR3. V lost 0 bases, J lost 4 bases, and 9 bases lay in between.

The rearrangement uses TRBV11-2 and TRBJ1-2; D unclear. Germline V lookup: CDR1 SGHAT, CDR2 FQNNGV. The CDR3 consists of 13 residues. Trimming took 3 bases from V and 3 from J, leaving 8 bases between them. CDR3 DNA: TGTGCCAGCAGCTTCAGTCGGTACTATGGCTACACCTTC. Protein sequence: CASSFSRYYGYTF.

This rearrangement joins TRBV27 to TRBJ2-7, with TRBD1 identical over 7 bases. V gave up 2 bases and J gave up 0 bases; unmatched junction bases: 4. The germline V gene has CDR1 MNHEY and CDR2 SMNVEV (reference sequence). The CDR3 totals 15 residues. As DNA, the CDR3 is TGTGCCAGCAGTTTACGGGACAGAATCTCCTACGAGCAGTACTTC. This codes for CASSLRDRISYEQYF.

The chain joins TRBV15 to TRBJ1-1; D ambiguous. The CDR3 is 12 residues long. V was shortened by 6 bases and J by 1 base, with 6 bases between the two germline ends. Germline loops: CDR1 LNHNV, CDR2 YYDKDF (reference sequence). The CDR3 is CATRTGNTEAFF. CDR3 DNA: TGTGCCACCAGGACGGGGAACACTGAAGCTTTCTTT.

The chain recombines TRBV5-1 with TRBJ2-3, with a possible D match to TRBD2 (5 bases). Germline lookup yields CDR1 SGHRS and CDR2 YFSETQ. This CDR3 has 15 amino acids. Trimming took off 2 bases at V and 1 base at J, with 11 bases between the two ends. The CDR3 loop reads CASSLTAGGTDTQYF. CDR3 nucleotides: TGCGCCAGCAGCTTAACAGCCGGGGGCACAGATACGCAGTATTTT.

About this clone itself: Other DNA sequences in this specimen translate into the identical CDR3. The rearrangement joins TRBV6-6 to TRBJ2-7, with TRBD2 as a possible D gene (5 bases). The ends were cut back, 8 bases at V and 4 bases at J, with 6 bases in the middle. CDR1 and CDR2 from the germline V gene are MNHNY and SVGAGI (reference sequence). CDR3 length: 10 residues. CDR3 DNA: TGTGCCAGCGGACTTTACGAGCAGTACTTC. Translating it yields CASGLYEQYF.

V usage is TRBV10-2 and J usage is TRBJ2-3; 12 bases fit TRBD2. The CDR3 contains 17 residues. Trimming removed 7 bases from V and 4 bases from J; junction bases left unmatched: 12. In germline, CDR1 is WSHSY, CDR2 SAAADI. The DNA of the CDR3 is TGCGCCAGCATCCTCCGGACGGGACTAGCGGGCGCAGATACGCAGTATTTT. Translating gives CASILRTGLAGADTQYF.

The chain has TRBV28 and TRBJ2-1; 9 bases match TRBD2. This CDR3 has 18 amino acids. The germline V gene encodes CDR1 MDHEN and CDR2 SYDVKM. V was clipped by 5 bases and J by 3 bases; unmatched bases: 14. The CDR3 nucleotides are TGTGCCAGCAGTGCATTATCCCCGACTAGCGGAGTCTACAATGAGCAGTTCTTC. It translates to CASSALSPTSGVYNEQFF.